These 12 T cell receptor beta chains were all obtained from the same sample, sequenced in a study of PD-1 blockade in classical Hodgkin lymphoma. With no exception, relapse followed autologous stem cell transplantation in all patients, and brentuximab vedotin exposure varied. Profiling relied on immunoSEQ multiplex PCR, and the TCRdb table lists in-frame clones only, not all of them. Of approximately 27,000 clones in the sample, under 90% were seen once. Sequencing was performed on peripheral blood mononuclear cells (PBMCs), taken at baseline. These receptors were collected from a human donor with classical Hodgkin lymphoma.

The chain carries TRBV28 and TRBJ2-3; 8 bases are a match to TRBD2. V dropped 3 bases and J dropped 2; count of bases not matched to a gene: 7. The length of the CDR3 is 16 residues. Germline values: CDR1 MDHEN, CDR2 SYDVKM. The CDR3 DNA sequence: TGTGCCAGCAGTTTTGTAGGGCGGGGGGACACAGATACGCAGTATTTT. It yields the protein CASSFVGRGDTDTQYF.

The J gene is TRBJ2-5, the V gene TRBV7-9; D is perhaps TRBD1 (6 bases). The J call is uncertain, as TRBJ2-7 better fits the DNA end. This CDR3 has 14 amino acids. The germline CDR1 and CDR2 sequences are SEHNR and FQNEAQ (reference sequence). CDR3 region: CASSPTGISYEQYF. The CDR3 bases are TGTGCCAGCAGCCCTACAGGGATTTCCTACGAGCAGTACTTC.

The CDR3 region is CASSFMGVQETQYF. The CDR3 DNA follows: TGCGCCAGCAGCTTTATGGGAGTTCAAGAGACCCAGTACTTC. The chain uses TRBV5-1 and TRBJ2-5; a possible D gene is TRBD2 (5 bases). In germline, CDR1 is SGHRS, CDR2 YFSETQ. CDR3 length: 14 residues. V dropped 2 bases and J dropped 2 bases, with 10 bases sitting between them.

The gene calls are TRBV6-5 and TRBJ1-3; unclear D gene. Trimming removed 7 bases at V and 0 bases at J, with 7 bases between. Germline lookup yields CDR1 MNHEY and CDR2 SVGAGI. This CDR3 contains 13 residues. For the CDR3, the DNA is TGTGCCAGCACAGCGTTCTCTGGAAACACCATATATTTT. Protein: CASTAFSGNTIYF.

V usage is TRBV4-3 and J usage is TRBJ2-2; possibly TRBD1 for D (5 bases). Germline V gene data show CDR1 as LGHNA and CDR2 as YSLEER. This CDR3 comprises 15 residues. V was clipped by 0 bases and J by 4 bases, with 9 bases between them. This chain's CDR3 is CASSQEEGVTGELFF. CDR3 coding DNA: TGCGCCAGCAGCCAAGAGGAAGGGGTCACCGGGGAGCTGTTTTTT.

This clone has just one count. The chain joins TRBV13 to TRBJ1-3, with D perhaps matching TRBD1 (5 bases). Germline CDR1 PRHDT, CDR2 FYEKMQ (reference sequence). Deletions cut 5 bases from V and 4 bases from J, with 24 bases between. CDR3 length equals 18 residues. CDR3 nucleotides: TGTGCCAGCAGCCTAGACCCTCAGCAGGGTACGGAAGGAAACACCATATATTTT. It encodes CASSLDPQQGTEGNTIYF. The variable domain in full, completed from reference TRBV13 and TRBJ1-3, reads AAGVIQSPRHLIKEKRETATLKCYPIPRHDTVYWYQQGPGQDPQFLISFYEKMQSDKGSIPDRFSAQQFSDYHSELNMSSLELGDSALYFCASSLDPQQGTEGNTIYFGEGSWLTVV.

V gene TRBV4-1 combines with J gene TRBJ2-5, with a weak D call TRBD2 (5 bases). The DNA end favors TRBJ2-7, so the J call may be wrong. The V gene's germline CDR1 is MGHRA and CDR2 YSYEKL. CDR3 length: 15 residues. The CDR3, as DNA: TGCGCCAGCAGCCAGGAGGTGTACTCCTCCTACGAGCAGTACTTC. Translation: CASSQEVYSSYEQYF.

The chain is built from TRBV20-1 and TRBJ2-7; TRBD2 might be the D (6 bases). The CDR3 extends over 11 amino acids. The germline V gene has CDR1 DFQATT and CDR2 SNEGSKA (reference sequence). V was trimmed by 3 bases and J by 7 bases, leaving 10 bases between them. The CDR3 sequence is CSARGGIEQYF. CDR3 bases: TGCAGTGCTAGGGGCGGGATTGAGCAGTACTTC.

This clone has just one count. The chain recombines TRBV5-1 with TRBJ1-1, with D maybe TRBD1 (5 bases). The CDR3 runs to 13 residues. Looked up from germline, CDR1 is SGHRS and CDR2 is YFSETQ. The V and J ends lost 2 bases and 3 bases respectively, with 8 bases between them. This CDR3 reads CASSLGGDTEAFF. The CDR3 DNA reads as TGCGCCAGCAGCTTAGGAGGGGACACTGAAGCTTTCTTT.

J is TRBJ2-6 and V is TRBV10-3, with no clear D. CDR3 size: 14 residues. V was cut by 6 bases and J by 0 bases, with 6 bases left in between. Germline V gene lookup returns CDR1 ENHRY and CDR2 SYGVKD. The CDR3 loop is CAIRSPSGANVLTF. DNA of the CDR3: TGTGCCATCAGGTCGCCCTCTGGGGCCAACGTCCTGACTTTC.

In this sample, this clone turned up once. CDR3 nucleotides: TGCGCCAGCAGCGTTACAGGGGAGACTGAAGCTTTCTTT. Its translation: CASSVTGETEAFF. The rearrangement links TRBV5-1 to TRBJ1-1; 7 bases are a match to TRBD1. Per the germline V gene, CDR1 is SGHRS and CDR2 is YFSETQ. V gave up 4 bases and J gave up 5 bases; unmatched junction bases: 5. The CDR3 has 13 amino acids.

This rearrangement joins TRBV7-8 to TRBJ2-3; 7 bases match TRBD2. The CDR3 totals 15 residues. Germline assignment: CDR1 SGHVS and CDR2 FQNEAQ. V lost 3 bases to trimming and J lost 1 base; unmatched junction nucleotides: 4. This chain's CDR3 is CASSFASGGTDTQYF. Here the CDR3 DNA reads TGTGCCAGCAGCTTTGCTAGCGGCGGCACAGATACGCAGTATTTT.